The 21 T cell receptor beta chains given below trace back to one sample, sequenced in a study of glioma-infiltrating T cells (dated by TCRdb to the mid-2010s). Sequencing took place on an Illumina MiSeq. TCR alpha and beta CDR3 regions were amplified with the iRepertoire nested amplicon-rescue multiplex PCR (arm-PCR) platform from RNA. The public reads were reanalyzed by TCRdb: fastp trimming at Q25, MiXCR alignment, in-frame beta chains only. Each record represents a unique CDR3 protein, reported with the most common genes and DNA among its rows. The sample contains 150,000 to 200,000 distinct CDR3 sequences, 43% of them found a single time. In total, the top ten clones hold around 5.2% of the sample. The sequencing input was glioma tissue, nonneoplastic brain tissue, or PBMCs (not recorded which). The receptor source for this set is a human donor with low-grade glioma or glioblastoma, undergoing nonglioma brain surgery, or in good health (not recorded which).

This clonotype was counted once. The conserved final phenylalanine or tryptophan is absent from the CDR3, which likely points to a read error. CDR3 coding DNA: TGTGCCAGCAGTTTAGCAGGAGTAGTGAATGAGCAGTTCATC. It codes for CASSLAGVVNEQFI. The chain has TRBV27 and TRBJ2-1; no clear D gene. Trimming left V 2 bases short and J 7 bases short, with 12 bases between. The V gene's germline CDR1 is MNHEY and CDR2 SMNVEV (reference sequence). The CDR3 runs to 14 residues.

This clonotype appeared many times. The V and J genes are TRBV27 and TRBJ1-1, with D possibly matching TRBD1 (5 bases). Trimming pared 0 bases from V and 1 base from J, leaving 6 bases between. Germline V gene data show CDR1 as MNHEY and CDR2 as SMNVEV (reference sequence). This CDR3 is 14 amino acids long. The CDR3 loop reads CASSLSQGNTEAFF. CDR3 coding DNA: TGTGCCAGCAGTTTATCCCAGGGGAACACTGAAGCTTTCTTT.

The V call is TRBV5-4, the J call TRBJ2-1, with 10 bases fitting TRBD1. V trimming: 5 bases; J trimming: 3 bases; junction bases outside the gene matches: 5. In germline, CDR1 is SGHNT, CDR2 YYREEE (reference sequence). There are 15 residues in the CDR3. The CDR3 loop reads CASRRDRGIYNEQFF. The CDR3 bases are TGTGCCAGCAGACGGGACAGGGGAATCTACAATGAGCAGTTCTTC.

V is TRBV6-2 or TRBV6-3 and J is TRBJ2-1; a weak D match, TRBD2 (5 bases). CDR1 MNHEY and CDR2 SVGEGT come from the germline V gene. This CDR3 comprises 14 residues. V was shortened by 6 bases and J by 0 bases, with 9 bases between the two germline ends. CDR3 in DNA: TGTGCCAGCAGCGTAGCGAGCTCCTACAATGAGCAGTTCTTC. It codes for CASSVASSYNEQFF.

This clonotype was picked up one time. Given a much more abundant clone one base away, this may be a read error. The V and J genes are TRBV7-2 and TRBJ2-3; no firm D call. The V gene lost 5 bases and the J gene lost 6 bases, with 12 bases spanning the gap. The germline V gene has CDR1 SGHTA and CDR2 FQGNSA. The CDR3 runs to 13 residues. For the CDR3, the DNA is TGTGCCAGCAGCCCCCTCGGGTACGATACGCAGTATTTT. Translation: CASSPLGYDTQYF.

Of note for this clonotype: Since a much larger clone is just one base distant, this may be a read error. The chain joins TRBV7-2 to TRBJ2-7; TRBD1 or TRBD2 may be the D gene (5 bases each). The CDR3 is 14 amino acids. V was cut by 0 bases and J by 3 bases, with 9 bases left in between. Germline assignment: CDR1 SGHTA and CDR2 FQGNSA. The CDR3 DNA reads TGTGCCAGCAGCTTAGCGGGACCTGACTACGAGCAGTACTTC. Its protein product is CASSLAGPDYEQYF.

Comment on this clonotype: This clone may be a read error of a much larger clone one base away. The chain couples TRBV25-1 to TRBJ2-4, with D perhaps TRBD1 or TRBD2 (5 bases each). CDR3 length: 15 residues. Looked up from germline, CDR1 is MGHDK and CDR2 is SYGVNS. The chain's CDR3 is CASSHLSGTKNIEYF. The CDR3, as DNA: TGTGCCAGCAGTCACCTCTCAGGGACCAAAAACATTGAGTACTTC.

The chain couples TRBV2 to TRBJ1-1; D gene uncertain. Trimming pared 7 bases from V and 6 bases from J, leaving 15 bases between. Germline CDR1 and CDR2: SNHLY and FYNNEI. The CDR3 is made up of 13 amino acids. CDR3 nucleotide sequence: TGTGCCAGCAATCCTTCGGACTTCGCTGAAGCTTTCTTT. This sequence encodes CASNPSDFAEAFF.

This clonotype was detected many times. The rearrangement links TRBV28 to TRBJ2-3; D may be TRBD1 (5 bases). The CDR3 consists of 15 residues. CDR1 is MDHEN and CDR2 is SYDVKM in the germline V gene. V dropped 3 bases and J dropped 10 bases, with 20 bases sitting between them. CDR3 in DNA: TGTGCCAGCAGTTTCTCTCTACTCAGGGCCGCGGCGCAGTATTTT. This gives the protein CASSFSLLRAAAQYF.

This clonotype was counted many times. One end of the junction does not line up with germline, which may come from a read error. The chain is built from TRBV12-3 or TRBV12-4 and TRBJ2-3; D is uncertain. The CDR3 has 13 residues. The CDR3 sequence: CASSIAGGDTQYF. The CDR3 bases are TGTGCCAGCAGTATAGCCGGTGGGGATACGCAGTATTTT.

The V call is TRBV20-1, the J call TRBJ2-5; D not certain. With 2 bases removed from V and 2 bases from J, the gap between germline ends came to 12 bases. Germline V lookup: CDR1 DFQATT, CDR2 SNEGSKA (reference sequence). This CDR3 comprises 14 residues. The CDR3 DNA reads as TGCAGTGCTAGAAGTTTAGGGCGGCAAGAGACCCAGTACTTC. This codes for CSARSLGRQETQYF.

The chain is built from TRBV5-1 and TRBJ2-1; TRBD1 matches 8 bases. The CDR3 length is 15 residues. Germline CDR1 reads SGHRS; CDR2 reads YFSETQ. With 5 bases clipped from V and 5 bases from J, the junction kept 9 bases outside the gene matches. The CDR3 protein is CASRVEDRANNEQFF. The DNA for the CDR3 is TGCGCCAGCAGGGTAGAGGACAGGGCGAACAATGAGCAGTTCTTC.

This clonotype was recorded at least ten times. The chain has TRBV28 and TRBJ1-2; D remains unclear. The CDR3 spans 15 residues. V lost 5 bases to trimming and J lost 4 bases, with 17 bases between them. Germline CDR1 is MDHEN and CDR2 is SYDVKM. CDR3 sequence (DNA): TGTGCCAGCAGTCCCACCTCGCGCACCCTCTATGGCTACACCTTC. As protein: CASSPTSRTLYGYTF.

Only one count was recorded for this clonotype. The V gene is TRBV2, the J gene TRBJ2-7, with TRBD1 as a possible D gene (5 bases). V shed 8 bases and J shed 0 bases, with 14 bases lying between them. This CDR3 is 14 amino acids long. Germline V gene lookup returns CDR1 SNHLY and CDR2 FYNNEI. CDR3 region: CASRMGRYSYEQYF. The CDR3 DNA follows: TGTGCCAGCCGGATGGGGCGGTACTCCTACGAGCAGTACTTC.

This clonotype was seen many times. This chain joins TRBV6-1 and TRBJ2-1, with a weak D call TRBD1 (7 bases). This CDR3 comprises 14 residues. Germline loops: CDR1 MNHNS, CDR2 SASEGT. The ends were cut back, 7 bases at V and 6 bases at J, with 16 bases in the middle. The CDR3 is CASTGGLLPNEQFF. CDR3 nucleotides: TGTGCCAGCACAGGGGGACTGCTTCCCAATGAGCAGTTCTTC.

There are a few counts of this clonotype. This may stem from a read error, because a much larger clone lies one nucleotide away. The V call is TRBV6-1, the J call TRBJ1-3; weak D call: TRBD1 (5 bases). The V end lost 2 bases, the J end lost 9 bases, and 14 bases lay between the germline ends. This CDR3 spans 14 amino acids. Germline loops: CDR1 MNHNS, CDR2 SASEGT. The chain's CDR3 is CASSESYGGSTIYF. As DNA, the CDR3 is TGTGCCAGCAGTGAATCCTACGGGGGGAGCACCATATATTTT.

This clonotype appeared many times. This sequence joins TRBV20-1 and TRBJ1-1; TRBD1 aligns across 7 bases. Germline V gives CDR1 DFQATT, CDR2 SNEGSKA (reference sequence). The CDR3 length is 16 residues. Unmatched junction bases numbered 14, after V lost 3 bases and J lost 4 bases. The CDR3 coding sequence is TGCAGTGCTAGTATGATAGAGGGGGCATACGGCACTGAAGCTTTCTTT. Protein sequence: CSASMIEGAYGTEAFF.

The CDR3 spells CAWSRGDIGDQPQHF. The CDR3 bases are TGTGCCTGGAGTCGTGGGGACATCGGGGATCAGCCCCAGCATTTT. The V and J genes are TRBV30 and TRBJ1-5; perhaps TRBD1 as D (6 bases). Germline V gene lookup returns CDR1 GTSNPN and CDR2 SVGIG (reference sequence). Trimming shortened V by 2 bases and J by 5 bases, and 16 bases separated the two germline ends. The CDR3 totals 15 residues.

Concerning this clonotype itself: A much larger clone differs from this one at a single base, so this may be a read error. This chain joins TRBV20-1 and TRBJ2-7; either TRBD1 or TRBD2 may fit D (6 bases each). Germline V gene lookup returns CDR1 DFQATT and CDR2 SNEGSKA (reference sequence). The CDR3 runs to 14 residues. The CDR3 DNA reads TGCAGTGCTAGGCGGGACACAGAGCGCTACGAGGAGTACTTC. Translating gives CSARRDTERYEEYF.

In the case of this clonotype: A much larger clone is a single base away; this may be a read error. The CDR3 loop is CSAAKVGETQYF. CDR3 coding DNA: TGCAGTGCTGCTAAAGTCGGCGAGACCCAGTACTTC. The chain is built from TRBV20-1 and TRBJ2-5; D remains unclear. There are 12 residues in the CDR3. V lost 5 bases and J lost 5, with 12 bases in between. Per germline, CDR1 DFQATT and CDR2 SNEGSKA (reference sequence).

In the case of this clonotype: One end of the junction fails to match germline, which may point to a read error. V and J are TRBV4-3 and TRBJ1-3; D unclear. CDR3 size: 15 residues. CDR1 LGHNA and CDR2 YSLEER come from the germline V gene. The CDR3 nucleotides read TGCGGCAGCAGCCAAGACCCGGCTACTGGAAACACCATATATTTT. Residues: CGSSQDPATGNTIYF.